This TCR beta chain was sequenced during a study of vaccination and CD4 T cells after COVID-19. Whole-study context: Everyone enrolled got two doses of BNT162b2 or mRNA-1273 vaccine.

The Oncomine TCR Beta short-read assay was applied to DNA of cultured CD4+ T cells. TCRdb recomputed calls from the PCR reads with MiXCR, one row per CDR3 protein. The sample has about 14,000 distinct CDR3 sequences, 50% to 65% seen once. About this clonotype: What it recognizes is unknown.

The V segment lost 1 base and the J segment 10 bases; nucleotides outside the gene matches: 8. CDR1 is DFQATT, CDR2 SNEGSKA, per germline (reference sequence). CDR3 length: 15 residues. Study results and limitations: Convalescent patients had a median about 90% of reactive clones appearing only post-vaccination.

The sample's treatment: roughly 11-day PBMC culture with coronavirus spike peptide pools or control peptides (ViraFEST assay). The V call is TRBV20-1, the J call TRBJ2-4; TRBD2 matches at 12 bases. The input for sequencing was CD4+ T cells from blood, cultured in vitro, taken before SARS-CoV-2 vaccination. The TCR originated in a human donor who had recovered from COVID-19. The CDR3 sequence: CSARVSGLAGRIQYF. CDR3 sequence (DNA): TGCAGTGCTAGAGTCTCTGGACTAGCGGGAAGAATTCAGTACTTC.